This T cell receptor (beta chain) was captured in a study of shared clonotypes between healthy human individuals (dated by TCRdb to 2018 to 2020). In terms of the full investigation: A few men and a couple of women, aged 18 to 49 years, made up the cohort. Per donor, leukapheresis produced somewhere between about 0.85 and 10 billion PBMCs. For each donor, CD4 naive and CD4 memory were each run on three plates, CD8 naive on two plates, and CD8 memory on one plate. The study deeply sequenced blood TCR repertoires of about 5 healthy adults to estimate repertoire size and the extent of clonotype sharing between individuals. To increase sequencing depth and limit assay-specific biases, TCR repertoire library preparation and sequencing were carried out by different laboratories using diverse techniques. What the study reported, not specific to this receptor: Sharing across a few donors was observed for around 5% of naive CD4, about 4% of naive CD8, over 2% of memory CD4, and around 0.42% of memory CD8 clonotypes. Even with the large sequencing depth, rarefaction of the sorted-subset datasets indicated that sequencing was incomplete. Only blood was sampled, and tissue TCR repertoires likely differ from those in blood. Because the study included a small number of donors, the genetic and exposure-history diversity represented was limited. Naive subsets generally had larger estimated clonotype richness than memory subsets. Pairwise subsampling indicated that sequencing depth was expected to affect the degree of clonotype sharing among donors. Compared with non-shared clonotypes, clonotypes shared by all four sorted-subset donors had higher generation probabilities.

For the CD8 naive samples, CD45RO-negative cells were positively selected for CCR7, yielding a CD45RA+CCR7+ population from which TemRA cells were excluded. Healthy HIV-negative adults with no recently reported acute infections or vaccinations were included as donors. Only Caucasian adults living in Nashville, Tennessee, USA were represented among the donors. After blood collection by leukapheresis, PBMCs were isolated using Ficoll-Histopaque density gradient centrifugation and then cryopreserved in the vapor phase of liquid nitrogen. Analytical flow cytometry was used to check the purity and quantity of every magnetically sorted T cell population. Genomic DNA was isolated from each sorted fraction and quantified by UV absorbance on a Nanodrop 2000c. Comments on this clone: Its antigen is unknown. Base qualities are missing; no much larger clone stands one base away.

Counted from cysteine to phenylalanine, this CDR3 has 15 amino acids. Here the CDR3 DNA is all that survives: 45 bases in frame from base 1. Deletion took 4 bases off V and 4 bases off J, with a span of 16 bases between the germline ends. CDR1 MNHEY and CDR2 SMNVEV are derived from the germline V gene (reference sequence). Using the deep immunoSEQ assay, multiplex PCR amplified TCR CDR3 regions from genomic DNA. Extracted genomic DNA from each cell subset was spread evenly across all wells of several immunoSEQ 96-well plates, with each plate serving as a replicate. For sorted subsets, each replicate PCR was loaded with roughly 200 ng genomic DNA, equivalent to approximately 33,000 T cell genomes. Purified libraries were measured with a Qubit 3.0 fluorometer, size-checked on a Bioanalyzer 2100, and measured again with the KAPA Library Quantification kit. A separate single-read 150-cycle Illumina NextSeq 550 flow cell was used to sequence each immunoSEQ 96-well plate. Concerning the study's data processing: Because the immunoSEQ output included only junctional sequences and no quality scores, the filtering could not be the same as the filtering used for full-length reads. To assign V/J genes and CDR3, sequences were annotated using PyIR, a Python wrapper for IgBLAST v1.9, with IMGT germline references. Any read was removed if the V/J assignment was weak (E-value above 1e-6), the CDR3 was missing, or the read contained stop codons, out-of-frame junctions, or ambiguous translated residues. V3J clonotypes were defined by identical inferred V gene, J gene, and CDR3 amino acid sequence. To compute the percentage overlap between repertoires, the number of shared unique clonotypes was divided by the size of the smaller repertoire. RTK rarefaction, the Chao1 estimator, and Recon v2.1 estimates of unobserved clonotypes were used to assess repertoire richness. Generation probabilities were computed with OLGA for all TCRbeta clonotypes obtained by the gDNA method from several donors. Drawn from immuneACCESS, this table holds only the in-frame rearrangements with V and J called that TCRdb kept. Clones are partly lost; checked studies trace under half to an unresolved V gene and leave the rest unexplained. The V and J calls and the clone size are those of that table, but D and trimming were determined from the DNA. A total of about 2.1 million clones appear in this sample, under 95% of them only once. The top ten clonotypes cover about 1.8% of the sample.

The V and J genes are TRBV27 and TRBJ1-1; the D gene is perhaps TRBD1, on 6 matching bases. The receptor was isolated from a man aged 18 to 30 in good health. Some clones in this sample may be carry-over from other donors' samples. The sequenced sample consisted of naive CD8+ T cells from PBMCs. The cell subset or site label, as the study defines it: CD45RA+CCR7+. DNA sequence: TGTGCCAGCAGTTCCTCAGGGGTTTGGGGCACTGAAGCTTTCTTT. Its translation reads: CASSSSGVWGTEAFF.